This TCR beta chain was recorded in a study of blood T cells in healthy people across ages. This clonotype has only a few counts. Its target is not known. A second roughly 6 to 11 cycle PCR used barcoded and J-beta primers. A template-switch adaptor with 12 random nucleotides tagged each cDNA molecule. TCRdb itself ran the 5' RACE reads through MiXCR, one entry per CDR3 protein. The sample comprises around 970,000 distinct CDR3 sequences, 51% of which are singletons, and 20% to 25% rests with the top ten. General observations from the study: Versus aged donors, long-lived donors had higher diversity and more naive CD4+ cells.

The CDR3 sequence is 15 residues long. The germline V and J ends were trimmed by 6 bases and 1 base, with 14 bases remaining between them. Germline V CDR1 and CDR2: MNHEY, SVGAGI. The sample was blood. This receptor was identified in an older woman in good health. The rearrangement uses TRBV6-5 and TRBJ2-3; D unclear. The CDR3 sequence is CASRTWPQGTDTQYF. CDR3 nucleotide sequence: TGTGCCAGCAGAACATGGCCGCAGGGCACAGATACGCAGTATTTT.